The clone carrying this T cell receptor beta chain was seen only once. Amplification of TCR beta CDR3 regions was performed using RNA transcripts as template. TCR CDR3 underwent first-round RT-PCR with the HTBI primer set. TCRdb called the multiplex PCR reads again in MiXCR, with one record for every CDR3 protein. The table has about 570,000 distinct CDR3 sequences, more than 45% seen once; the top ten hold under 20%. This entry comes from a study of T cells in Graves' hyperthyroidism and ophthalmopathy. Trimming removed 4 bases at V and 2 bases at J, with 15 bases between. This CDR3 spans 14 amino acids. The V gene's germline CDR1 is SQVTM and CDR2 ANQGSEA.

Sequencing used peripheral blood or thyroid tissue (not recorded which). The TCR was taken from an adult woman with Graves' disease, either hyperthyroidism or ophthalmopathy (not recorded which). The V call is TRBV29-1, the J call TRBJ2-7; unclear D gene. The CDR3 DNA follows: TGCAGCGTTGCCGGACGGTATCCGGCCTACGAGCAGTACTTC. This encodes CSVAGRYPAYEQYF.